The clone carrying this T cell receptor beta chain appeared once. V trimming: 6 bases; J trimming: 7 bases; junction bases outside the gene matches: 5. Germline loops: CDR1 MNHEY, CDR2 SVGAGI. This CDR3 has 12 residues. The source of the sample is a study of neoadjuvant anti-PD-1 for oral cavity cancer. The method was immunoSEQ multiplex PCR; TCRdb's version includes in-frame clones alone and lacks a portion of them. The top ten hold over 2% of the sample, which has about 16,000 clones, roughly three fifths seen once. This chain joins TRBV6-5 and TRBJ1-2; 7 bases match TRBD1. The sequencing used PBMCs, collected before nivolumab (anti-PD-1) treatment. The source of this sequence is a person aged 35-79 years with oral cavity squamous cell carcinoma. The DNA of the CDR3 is TGTGCCAGCAGATTACAGGGGTTTGGCTACACCTTC. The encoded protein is CASRLQGFGYTF.